One sample yielded the 3 T cell receptor beta chains listed below, sequenced in a study of cytomegalovirus exposure and HLA in healthy donors. The PCR employed 60 Vbeta primers together with 13 Jbeta primers. Libraries were prepared by immunoSEQ multiplex PCR; TCRdb keeps only in-frame clonotypes and omits some of them. The sample carries roughly 100,000 clones, roughly 80% recorded once. The material sequenced was PBMCs. The receptors stem from a woman aged 40 to 50 in good health and CMV-seropositive.

In its sample, this clone was seen a few times. The rearrangement uses TRBV28 and TRBJ1-2; the D gene is possibly TRBD1 (6 bases). Between the trimmed V and J ends, which lost 7 bases and 2 bases, there was a span of 17 bases. Germline assignment: CDR1 MDHEN and CDR2 SYDVKM. This CDR3 has 15 amino acids. CDR3 in amino acids: CASIRDQTGNYGYTF. DNA of the CDR3: TGTGCCAGCATTCGGGACCAGACAGGAAACTATGGCTACACCTTC.

The chain couples TRBV4-3 to TRBJ2-4, with 13 bases matching TRBD2. J gave up 1 base and V 2 bases, and 8 bases lay outside the gene matches. The germline V gene has CDR1 LGHNA and CDR2 YSLEER. The CDR3 has 19 residues. The CDR3 here is CASSQRLAGGRWAKNIQYF. As DNA, the CDR3 is TGCGCCAGCAGCCAAAGACTAGCGGGGGGCCGGTGGGCCAAAAACATTCAGTACTTC.

The chain is built from TRBV18 and TRBJ1-4; a weak D match, TRBD1 (6 bases). The CDR3 spans 14 residues. V lost 8 bases and J 3 bases, leaving 13 bases between the germline ends. Germline lookup yields CDR1 KGHSH and CDR2 LQKENI. CDR3 sequence: CASQLGGPNEKLFF. The DNA for the CDR3 is TGTGCCAGCCAATTAGGGGGACCTAATGAAAAACTGTTTTTT.